This TCR beta chain was obtained from a study of neurological immune-mediated disorders. The time point: longitudinal time-point 3. 2 million PBMCs stored at -80 C were the source of the unsorted libraries. The cDNA was synthesized by means of template-switch 5'RACE, which was carried out with 10-nucleotide random UMIs. TCRdb redid the calling of the 5' RACE reads with MiXCR, one entry per CDR3 protein. The sample shows fewer than 85,000 distinct CDR3 sequences, under 4.5% of them seen only once. Looked up from germline, CDR1 is SGHNT and CDR2 is YENEEA. CDR3 length: 13 residues. With 4 bases removed from V and 7 bases from J, the gap between germline ends came to 8 bases.

The gene calls are TRBV11-3 and TRBJ1-6; D not certain. What was sequenced was PBMCs. This TCR was recovered from a woman aged 55 to 70 with multiple sclerosis. CDR3 loop: CASSSRQNSPLHF. In nucleotides, the CDR3 is TGTGCCAGCAGCTCTCGACAAAATTCACCCCTCCACTTT.